A single sample is the source of the 12 T cell receptor beta chains below, sequenced in a study of immune evolution from preneoplasia to lung adenocarcinoma. Method: immunoSEQ multiplex PCR; TCRdb's copy keeps in-frame clones and lacks some. The profile shows about 3,400 clones, 60% to 85% of them singletons. Sample: FFPE lung adenocarcinoma in situ tissue. These receptors were taken from a person aged 60-80 years with lung adenocarcinoma.

The rearrangement joins TRBV30 to TRBJ2-5; D is uncertain. TRBJ2-7 matches the DNA end more closely, so the J call is doubtful. The CDR3 contains 13 residues. In germline, CDR1 is GTSNPN, CDR2 SVGIG (reference sequence). CDR3 DNA sequence: TGTGCCTGGAGTGTAGCCAGTTCCTACGAGCAGTACTTC. It yields the protein CAWSVASSYEQYF.

This sequence joins TRBV27 and TRBJ2-7; 8 bases are shared with TRBD1. The CDR3 loop spans 13 amino acids. The ends lost 4 bases at V and 1 base at J; junction bases unmatched: 0. Germline lookup yields CDR1 MNHEY and CDR2 SMNVEV (reference sequence). DNA of the CDR3: TGTGCCAGCAGTTGGACAGGGTCCTACGAGCAGTACTTC. Translating it yields CASSWTGSYEQYF.

The V and J genes are TRBV5-1 and TRBJ1-2; D is uncertain. The length of the CDR3 is 12 residues. The V and J ends lost 0 bases and 3 bases respectively, with 3 bases between them. The germline gives CDR1 SGHRS, CDR2 YFSETQ. In nucleotides, the CDR3 is TGCGCCAGCAGCTTGGACGACTATGGCTACACCTTC. Protein: CASSLDDYGYTF.

The chain couples TRBV7-9 to TRBJ1-4; the D gene is possibly TRBD1 (5 bases). From germline, CDR1 is SEHNR and CDR2 FQNEAQ (reference sequence). Trimming stripped 5 bases from V and 7 bases from J, with 17 bases between. The CDR3 is made up of 15 amino acids. The CDR3 reads CASSRDVGGVEKLFF. CDR3 bases: TGTGCCAGCAGCCGCGATGTGGGGGGTGTTGAAAAACTGTTTTTT.

This clone was seen a handful of times. V and J are TRBV5-1 and TRBJ2-1; D perhaps matches TRBD1 (5 bases). Trimming took 8 bases from V and 4 from J, leaving 10 bases between them. Germline CDR1 reads SGHRS; CDR2 reads YFSETQ. The CDR3 spans 12 residues. The CDR3 sequence: CASTQGYNEQFF. In nucleotides, the CDR3 is TGCGCCAGTACTCAGGGATACAATGAGCAGTTCTTC. The full variable domain, its missing parts supplied by reference TRBV5-1 and TRBJ2-1, is KAGVTQTPRYLIKTRGQQVTLSCSPISGHRSVSWYQQTPGQGLQFLFEYFSETQRNKGNFPGRFSGRQFSNSRSEMNVSTLELGDSALYLCASTQGYNEQFFGPGTRLTVL.

This clone came up once. V gene TRBV4-3 combines with J gene TRBJ2-1; D ambiguous. Germline V gives CDR1 LGHNA, CDR2 YSLEER. This CDR3 has 11 amino acids. Trimming removed 1 base at V and 10 bases at J, with 5 bases between. The CDR3 DNA reads TGCGCCAGCAGCCAAGGATCCGAGCAGTTCTTC. This translates into CASSQGSEQFF.

This chain connects TRBV7-8 to TRBJ1-5, with 9 bases lining up with TRBD1. After removal of 5 bases from V and 0 bases from J, the junction contained 14 bases not matched to a gene. Germline CDR1 is SGHVS and CDR2 is FQNEAQ. This CDR3 is 19 amino acids long. The CDR3 spells CASSQQQGAGVYSNQPQHF. The CDR3 DNA reads as TGTGCCAGCAGCCAACAACAGGGGGCGGGTGTGTATAGCAATCAGCCCCAGCATTTT.

This sequence joins TRBV5-1 and TRBJ1-3; TRBD1 matches 9 bases. This CDR3 has 17 residues. The V and J ends lost 3 bases and 4 bases, in that order; junction bases with no gene match: 11. Germline CDR1 reads SGHRS; CDR2 reads YFSETQ. The CDR3 region has the DNA TGCGCCAGCAGCTCTCCGGGACAGGGCTTCTCCGGAAACACCATATATTTT. It encodes CASSSPGQGFSGNTIYF.

The rearrangement joins TRBV28 to TRBJ1-2; D is uncertain. Looked up from germline, CDR1 is MDHEN and CDR2 is SYDVKM. The ends were cut back, 5 bases at V and 3 bases at J, with 16 bases in the middle. This CDR3 is built from 15 residues. CDR3 bases: TGTGCCAGCAGTCGGGCAGGAGCAGGACACTATGGCTACACCTTC. It yields the protein CASSRAGAGHYGYTF.

The CDR3 reads CASRVTGVAFF. CDR3 sequence (DNA): TGTGCCAGCAGAGTGACAGGGGTAGCTTTCTTT. The rearrangement joins TRBV2 to TRBJ1-1, with 8 bases lining up with TRBD1. Germline-derived CDR1 and CDR2 are SNHLY and FYNNEI. The CDR3 has 11 residues. V lost 6 bases and J lost 10; bases outside the gene matches: 4.

V gene TRBV9 combines with J gene TRBJ2-3; D gene uncertain. The CDR3 has 11 residues. V shed 2 bases and J shed 6 bases, with 4 bases lying between them. Germline V lookup: CDR1 SGDLS, CDR2 YYNGEE. CDR3 DNA: TGTGCCAGCAGCGTTGGGGATACGCAGTATTTT. Protein sequence: CASSVGDTQYF.

This sequence joins TRBV27 and TRBJ1-2; no reliable D call. The CDR3 sequence is 13 residues long. V was trimmed by 2 bases and J by 7 bases, leaving 11 bases between them. Germline CDR1 is MNHEY and CDR2 is SMNVEV (reference sequence). This chain's CDR3 is CASSLEGRGGYTF. CDR3 DNA: TGTGCCAGCAGTTTAGAGGGAAGAGGTGGCTACACCTTC.